This TCR beta chain originates from a study of beta chain features in type 1 diabetes. Germline assignment: CDR1 LNHDA and CDR2 SQIVND (reference sequence). This CDR3 comprises 16 residues. V gave up 5 bases and J gave up 3 bases, with 16 bases separating them. Stem cell-like memory, regulatory, central memory and naive CD4+ cells were sorted via CD45RO/CCR7/CD25/CD127/CD95/CD27. Expressed TCRB transcripts got sequenced, as all isolated RNA was reverse transcribed. Sequencing was performed with immunoSEQ multiplex PCR; in TCRdb, only in-frame clones are kept and a portion is missing. Of hundreds of thousands of clones in the sample, about an eighth were seen once. This clone has a handful of counts. The antigen remains undetermined. The study, taken as a whole, reports: A pattern of fewer insertions and more deletions at VDJ junctions was seen in type 1 diabetes patients. There was a moderate but significant shortening of TCRB CDR3s in all four CD4+ subsets of Type 1 diabetes patients. The naive, central memory and Treg TCRB repertoires looked more alike in patients than they did in healthy donors. Sequencing from cDNA could over-represent high-TCR-expressing cells.

Material for sequencing was naive CD4+ T cells from blood. The source is a man younger than 35 with type 1 diabetes. The rearrangement links TRBV19 to TRBJ2-2, with D unclear. CDR3 amino acids: CASSGVLAVDTGELFF. Here the CDR3 DNA reads TGTGCCAGTAGTGGGGTTCTGGCTGTAGACACCGGGGAGCTGTTTTTT.